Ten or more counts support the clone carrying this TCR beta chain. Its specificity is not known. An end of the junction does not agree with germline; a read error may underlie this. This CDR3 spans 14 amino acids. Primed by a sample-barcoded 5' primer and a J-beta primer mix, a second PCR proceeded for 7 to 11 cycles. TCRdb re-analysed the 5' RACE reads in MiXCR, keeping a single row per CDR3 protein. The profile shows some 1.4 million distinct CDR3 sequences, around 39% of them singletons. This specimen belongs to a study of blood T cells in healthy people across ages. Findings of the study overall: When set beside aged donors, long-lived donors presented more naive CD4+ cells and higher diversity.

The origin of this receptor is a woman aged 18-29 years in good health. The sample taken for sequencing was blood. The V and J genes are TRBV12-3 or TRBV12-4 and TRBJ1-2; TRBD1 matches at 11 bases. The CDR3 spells CASSWGQGDYGYTF. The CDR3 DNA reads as TGCGCCAGCAGCTGGGGACAGGGGGATTATGGCTACACCTTC.